This T cell receptor beta chain was captured by sequencing in a study of vaccination and CD4 T cells after COVID-19 (dated by TCRdb to 2021 to 2024). About the full investigation: Convalescent patients had a positive SARS-CoV-2 result on nasal swab PCR, and of these patients, fewer than ten had mild disease and one had severe disease. Participants got two doses of the Pfizer-BioNTech BNT162b2 vaccine (n=8) or two doses of the Moderna mRNA-1273 vaccine (n=2). Post-COVID blood samples from convalescent patients were collected a median of about 110 days after diagnosis, with a range of 35 to 161 days. Post-vaccine blood samples were obtained a median of about 77 days after the second vaccine dose, with a range of roughly 12 to 250 days. The convalescent cohort included six males and four females, with two Hispanic individuals, seven Caucasians, two Asians and one multiracial person. Control cultures received a CEFX viral epitope pool as the positive control, an HIV-1 Nef peptide pool as the negative control, or no peptide. For stimulating the cultures, overlapping spike peptide pools were used, derived from SARS-CoV-2 as well as from the common cold coronaviruses HCoV-NL63, HCoV-OC43 and HCoV-229E. The spike-specific CD4+ TCR repertoire was compared before and after mRNA vaccination in approximately 9 COVID-19 convalescent patients and a handful of infection-naive healthy vaccine recipients. General study outcomes and caveats: Of the vaccine-specific clones found in convalescent patients, nearly all (304 of 307) were mono-reactive for SARS-CoV-2 spike instead of being cross-reactive with common cold coronaviruses. Relatively few convalescent patients were included in the study, and early timepoints after natural infection were not analyzed. In convalescent patients, a median approximately 86% of post-vaccine SARS-CoV-2-reactive clones were detected only after vaccination, and vaccine-specific priming was suggested by this finding. An increase in the median number of SARS-CoV-2-reactive clonotypes from 20 to 25 after infection to about 39 after vaccination was observed, but the change was not found to be significant.

The germline V gene gives CDR1 as KGHSH and CDR2 as LQKENI. The CDR3 goes from the cysteine to the phenylalanine over 18 residues. The retained sequence is limited to the CDR3, 54 bases, with the frame set at the first base. V lost 6 bases and J lost 1 base, and the count of bases not matched to a germline gene is 12. The receptor library was made with PCR. At the Johns Hopkins FTIC core, DNA from the cultured CD4+ T cells underwent TCR sequencing with the Oncomine TCR Beta short-read assay. Genomic DNA was extracted from the cultured CD4+ T cells with the QIAamp micro DNA kit. The Oncomine TCR Beta libraries from cultured CD4+ T cells were pooled using unique dual indexes and then sequenced on an Illumina iSeq 100. Per the source publication's procedure: Non-productive sequences were removed, and CDR3s that did not start with C, did not end with F or W, or were shorter than 7 amino acids were discarded. Antigen-specific clonotypes were identified with the MANAFEST web application by comparing peptide-stimulated wells with reference and other culture wells. To be called positive, a clone needed an FDR below 0.05, an odds ratio above 5, and a productive frequency above 0.1% in at least two of three replicate wells. Cross-reactive clonotypes were defined as significantly expanded in both SARS-CoV-2 spike wells and at least one common cold coronavirus spike condition. Using R version 3.6.1, CDR3 homology was evaluated through Levenshtein distances (stringdist) along with unrooted phylogenetic trees (ape). TCRdb reran the public reads through fastp at Q25 and MiXCR, keeping productive beta chains. Rows with a matching CDR3 protein are joined into one entry that keeps the most common DNA and genes. TCRdb, not the original authors, processed these V and J calls. For this sample there are roughly 7,600 distinct CDR3 sequences; around a fifth appear just once. About 10% of the sample is in the top ten clones.

The intended sense of this specimen's treatment or condition label: roughly 10-day PBMC culture with coronavirus spike peptide pools or control peptides (ViraFEST assay). The study used the ViraFEST assay, which expanded antigen-specific T cells with peptide pools and then identified expanded clonotypes by TCR sequencing. The convalescent patients' positive SARS-CoV-2 PCR tests were from March to December 2020, which was before the Alpha, Beta and Delta variants emerged in the United States. PBMCs were cultured at 1.5 million to 2.5 million per well in IMDM supplemented with about 5.5% human AB serum and 9.5 to 10 IU/ml IL-2, with around 10 ug/ml peptide pools added. Half of the culture medium was replaced with fresh IL-2-containing medium on days 3 and 7. Once the cells had been in culture for around nine days, the EasySep CD4+ T cell isolation kit was used to isolate CD4+ T cells by negative selection. Ficoll-Paque Plus gradient centrifugation was used to isolate PBMCs from whole blood, and the isolated PBMCs were then either used fresh or cryopreserved at -140C. Triplicate wells were generally used for each culture condition.

For this clonotype: The antigen this receptor binds is unknown. Base qualities are missing; no much larger clone stands one base away.

The receptor was derived from a human donor who had recovered from COVID-19. The receptor chain draws on TRBV18 and TRBJ1-1, with 12 bases aligning to TRBD1. Source: CD4+ T cells from blood, cultured in vitro, taken after SARS-CoV-2 vaccination. The CDR3 reads CASSHEGQGAGGNTEAFF. The base sequence is TGTGCCAGCTCGCACGAGGGACAGGGGGCCGGTGGGAACACTGAAGCTTTCTTT. Where the CDR3 stops, the reference TRBV18 and TRBJ1-1 genes take over; the full variable domain is NAGVMQNPRHLVRRRGQEARLRCSPMKGHSHVYWYRQLPEEGLKFMVYLQKENIIDESGMPKERFSAEFPKEGPSILRIQQVVRGDSAAYFCASSHEGQGAGGNTEAFFGQGTRLTVV.